Shown below are 30 T cell receptor beta chains from a single sample sequenced in a study of beta chain features in type 1 diabetes (dated by TCRdb to 2017 to 2018). Receptor libraries were prepared by the immunoSEQ multiplex PCR assay. The entire isolated RNA was reverse transcribed using the High Capacity cDNA Reverse Transcription Kit, and thus expressed TCRB transcripts were sequenced. Drawn from immuneACCESS, this table holds only the in-frame rearrangements with V and J called that TCRdb kept. Clones are partly lost; checked studies trace under half to an unresolved V gene and leave the rest unexplained. Recorded for this sample are under 900,000 clones; around a sixth of them occurred a single time. Of the sample, 0.02% to 0.025% falls within the top ten clones. The specimen was naive CD4+ T cells from blood. The cell subset or site label, read with the paper, signifies: true naive CD4+ T cells. The receptors originated from a woman aged 18-29 years in good health.

This clone was observed a few times. The chain joins TRBV7-8 to TRBJ2-3; 9 positions match TRBD1. Germline V gene sequence: CDR1 SGHVS, CDR2 FQNEAQ. The CDR3 loop spans 15 amino acids. V lost 1 base to trimming and J lost 7 bases; unmatched junction nucleotides: 6. CDR3 region: CASSLEGTGIHTQYF. The CDR3 DNA sequence: TGTGCCAGCAGCTTAGAAGGGACAGGGATACATACGCAGTATTTT. Full variable domain (missing parts from reference TRBV7-8 and TRBJ2-3): GAGVSQSPRYKVAKRGQDVALRCDPISGHVSLFWYQQALGQGPEFLTYFQNEAQLDKSGLPSDRFFAERPEGSVSTLKIQRTQQEDSAVYLCASSLEGTGIHTQYFGPGTRLTVL.

This rearrangement joins TRBV5-1 to TRBJ2-1; 13 bases line up with TRBD2. Germline values: CDR1 SGHRS, CDR2 YFSETQ. The CDR3 runs 16 residues. Unmatched junction bases numbered 12, after V lost 5 bases and J lost 10 bases. In DNA, the CDR3 is TGCGCCAGCAGAGAGATAGGGACTAGCGGGAAACGGGAGCAGTTCTTC. The encoded protein is CASREIGTSGKREQFF.

This clone was seen only a few times. This rearrangement joins TRBV6-5 to TRBJ1-3, with D possibly TRBD1 on 6 matching bases. Germline CDR1 and CDR2: MNHEY and SVGAGI. With 2 bases removed from V and 3 bases from J, the gap between germline ends came to 8 bases. This CDR3 region has 14 residues. The CDR3 DNA follows: TGTGCCAGCAGTTACGGGACACTTGGAAACACCATATATTTT. It yields the protein CASSYGTLGNTIYF.

This clone has only a few counts. The V gene is TRBV9, the J gene TRBJ2-1, with D possibly TRBD1 on 5 matching bases. This CDR3 has 12 residues. V lost 4 bases and J 9 bases, leaving 11 bases between the germline ends. Germline V lookup: CDR1 SGDLS, CDR2 YYNGEE. The chain's CDR3 is CASSLVRGEQFF. The CDR3 DNA reads TGTGCCAGCAGCTTAGTTAGGGGTGAGCAGTTCTTC.

This clone has more than one count but fewer than ten. This sequence joins TRBV19 and TRBJ1-1, with TRBD1 matching over 7 bases. The J segment lost 0 bases and the V segment lost 4 bases, leaving 5 bases of the junction unmatched. Germline V lookup: CDR1 LNHDA, CDR2 SQIVND (reference sequence). This CDR3 is 15 amino acids long. The chain's CDR3 is CASSTDRALNTEAFF. In DNA, the CDR3 is TGTGCCAGTAGTACCGACAGGGCACTGAACACTGAAGCTTTCTTT.

The J gene is TRBJ2-3, the V gene TRBV7-2, with 7 bases aligning to TRBD2. Germline CDR1 is SGHTA and CDR2 is FQGNSA. The CDR3 has 15 residues. The V segment lost 1 base and the J segment 1 base; nucleotides outside the gene matches: 2. The CDR3 DNA follows: TGTGCCAGCAGCTTAGGGGCGGGGGGCACAGATACGCAGTATTTT. Amino acid sequence: CASSLGAGGTDTQYF.

The V call is TRBV5-1, the J call TRBJ1-2, with D possibly being TRBD1 (5 bases). Trimming removed 5 bases from V and 7 bases from J, with 15 bases in between. This CDR3 has 13 residues. Germline V gene lookup returns CDR1 SGHRS and CDR2 YFSETQ. The CDR3 DNA follows: TGCGCCAGCAGGGAGCAGGAGGACATTGGCTACACCTTC. This encodes CASREQEDIGYTF.

This clone was counted between two and nine times. The chain has TRBV19 and TRBJ1-1; no reliable D call. The V gene lost 6 bases and the J gene lost 0 bases, with 14 bases spanning the gap. Germline V gene data show CDR1 as LNHDA and CDR2 as SQIVND (reference sequence). The CDR3 runs to 15 residues. In nucleotides, the CDR3 is TGTGCCAGTAGCGCCGGGAGGCCGATGAACACTGAAGCTTTCTTT. As protein: CASSAGRPMNTEAFF. The whole variable domain, filled in from reference TRBV19 and TRBJ1-1, reads DGGITQSPKYLFRKEGQNVTLSCEQNLNHDAMYWYRQDPGQGLRLIYYSQIVNDFQKGDIAEGYSVSREKKESFPLTVTSAQKNPTAFYLCASSAGRPMNTEAFFGQGTRLTVV.

This clone was picked up a small number of times. This sample includes further DNA sequences coding for the same CDR3. The CDR3 coding sequence is TGTGCCAGCAGCAGGAACACTGAAGCTTTCTTT. This sequence encodes CASSRNTEAFF. This rearrangement joins TRBV25-1 to TRBJ1-1; D gene ambiguous. This CDR3 is 11 amino acids long. V dropped 6 bases and J dropped 1 base, with 3 bases sitting between them. Germline assignment: CDR1 MGHDK and CDR2 SYGVNS.

V is TRBV11-3 and J is TRBJ2-1; 13 bases agree with TRBD2. The germline CDR1 and CDR2 sequences are SGHNT and YENEEA. J gave up 6 bases and V 5 bases, and 7 bases lay outside the gene matches. The CDR3 runs 16 residues. The CDR3 sequence is CASSPTWTSGSNEQFF. CDR3 coding DNA: TGTGCCAGCAGCCCCACGTGGACTAGCGGGAGCAATGAGCAGTTCTTC.

V gene TRBV5-1 combines with J gene TRBJ2-1; the match to TRBD2 covers 7 bases. Unmatched junction bases numbered 4, after V lost 1 base and J lost 9 bases. Germline CDR1 is SGHRS and CDR2 is YFSETQ. The CDR3 has 13 amino acids. CDR3 sequence: CASSLSGKGEQFF. CDR3 nucleotides: TGCGCCAGCAGCTTGAGCGGGAAGGGTGAGCAGTTCTTC. The full variable domain, rest sourced from reference TRBV5-1 and TRBJ2-1, is KAGVTQTPRYLIKTRGQQVTLSCSPISGHRSVSWYQQTPGQGLQFLFEYFSETQRNKGNFPGRFSGRQFSNSRSEMNVSTLELGDSALYLCASSLSGKGEQFFGPGTRLTVL.

This chain joins TRBV19 and TRBJ1-5; no reliable D call. CDR1 and CDR2 from the germline V gene are LNHDA and SQIVND (reference sequence). The CDR3 totals 13 residues. V was clipped by 0 bases and J by 8 bases, with 8 bases between them. The CDR3 DNA reads as TGTGCCAGTAGTATAGACAGTACTAAGCCCCAGCATTTT. Protein sequence: CASSIDSTKPQHF.

This clone was observed a handful of times. The V gene is TRBV4-3, the J gene TRBJ2-1; 7 bases map to TRBD2. Losses at the gene ends were 3 bases for V and 1 base for J; bases not matched to a gene: 6. The CDR3 consists of 16 residues. Germline V lookup: CDR1 LGHNA, CDR2 YSLEER. DNA for the CDR3: TGCGCCAGCAGCCAGCGTAAAGCGGGGTCCTACAATGAGCAGTTCTTC. Amino acids: CASSQRKAGSYNEQFF.

This rearrangement joins TRBV29-1 to TRBJ2-7; 7 bases align to TRBD2. The trim removed 4 bases at V and 9 bases at J, leaving 9 bases unmatched. The CDR3 sequence is 12 residues long. The V gene's germline CDR1 is SQVTM and CDR2 ANQGSEA. The CDR3 sequence: CSVVRIWGGQYF. DNA of the CDR3: TGCAGCGTTGTTCGGATTTGGGGGGGGCAGTACTTC.

A few counts support this clone. This sequence joins TRBV29-1 and TRBJ2-1, with 10 bases identical to TRBD2. Per germline, CDR1 SQVTM and CDR2 ANQGSEA. This CDR3 is built from 21 residues. After removal of 6 bases from V and 8 bases from J, the junction contained 31 bases not matched to a gene. In DNA, the CDR3 is TGCAGCGTCCGGGACAGTGCGCGAAGCGGGAGGGCGACTGTCCCTCTGTATGAGCAGTTCTTC. This gives the protein CSVRDSARSGRATVPLYEQFF.

The chain links TRBV2 to TRBJ2-3; D perhaps matches TRBD1 (6 bases). The CDR3 runs to 14 residues. Germline loops: CDR1 SNHLY, CDR2 FYNNEI. V lost 7 bases, J lost 2 bases, and 13 bases lay in between. The CDR3 region has the DNA TGTGCCAGCAATCGGGACACGGTCACAGATACGCAGTATTTT. Translating it yields CASNRDTVTDTQYF. The full variable domain, in which reference TRBV2 and TRBJ2-3 provide the parts outside the CDR3, is EPEVTQTPSHQVTQMGQEVILRCVPISNHLYFYWYRQILGQKVEFLVSFYNNEISEKSEIFDDQFSVERPDGSNFTLKIRSTKLEDSAMYFCASNRDTVTDTQYFGPGTRLTVL.

The chain links TRBV6-5 to TRBJ2-1; D uncertain. The CDR3 covers 15 residues. Germline V CDR1 and CDR2: MNHEY, SVGAGI. V was pared by 6 bases and J by 0 bases, with 12 bases between. CDR3 nucleotides: TGTGCCAGCAGCCCAAACTTGAGCTCCTACAATGAGCAGTTCTTC. Its translation: CASSPNLSSYNEQFF.

In regard to this clone: The DNA is left out, because the CDR3 cannot be placed on it with certainty; the CDR3 is given as TCRdb lists it. V gene TRBV21-1 combines with J gene TRBJ2-3. TRBV21-1 is marked as a pseudogene. 17 amino acids form the CDR3, both terminal residues included. This chain's CDR3 is CASSKSGAYRCTDTQYF.

CDR3 sequence: CASSSPLGQPYNEQFF. Here the CDR3 DNA reads TGCGCCAGCAGCTCGCCACTAGGGCAGCCATACAATGAGCAGTTCTTC. This chain joins TRBV5-1 and TRBJ2-1, with a tentative D call TRBD2 (5 bases). Germline assignment: CDR1 SGHRS and CDR2 YFSETQ. This CDR3 spans 16 amino acids. Trimming cost V 3 bases and J 4 bases, with 17 bases left between them.

This clone was observed a few times. This chain uses TRBV18 with TRBJ1-1; 9 positions agree with TRBD1. CDR1 KGHSH and CDR2 LQKENI come from the germline V gene. The CDR3 is 15 amino acids. V lost 1 base to trimming and J lost 5 bases; unmatched junction nucleotides: 5. CDR3 DNA: TGTGCCAGCTCACCACAGGGACAGGGCGGGACTGAAGCTTTCTTT. It is translated as CASSPQGQGGTEAFF. Based on the CDR3 plus reference TRBV18 and TRBJ1-1, the full variable domain is NAGVMQNPRHLVRRRGQEARLRCSPMKGHSHVYWYRQLPEEGLKFMVYLQKENIIDESGMPKERFSAEFPKEGPSILRIQQVVRGDSAAYFCASSPQGQGGTEAFFGQGTRLTVV.

The CDR3 DNA reads as TGCACCAGCAACCGCCGGGACAGGGGGCGCGAGACTAATGAAAAACTGTTTTTT. Its translation is CTSNRRDRGRETNEKLFF. V is TRBV1 and J is TRBJ1-4; TRBD1 is the table's D call, not checked against the DNA. TRBV1 is annotated as a pseudogene. CDR3 length: 18 amino acids.

This chain uses TRBV4-3 with TRBJ2-1; D remains unclear. The V gene lost 0 bases and the J gene lost 6 bases, with 9 bases spanning the gap. There are 14 residues in the CDR3. Per germline, CDR1 LGHNA and CDR2 YSLEER. In DNA, the CDR3 is TGCGCCAGCAGCCAAGACTATAATACCAATGAGCAGTTCTTC. Amino acid sequence: CASSQDYNTNEQFF.

This clone was observed a handful of times. The chain employs TRBV10-1 and TRBJ2-2, with D unclear. Germline V gene lookup returns CDR1 WNHNN and CDR2 SYGVQD (reference sequence). V lost 2 bases to trimming and J lost 6 bases, with 4 bases between them. CDR3 length: 12 residues. Here the CDR3 reads CASSERAGELFF. DNA for the CDR3: TGCGCCAGCAGTGAGCGGGCCGGGGAGCTGTTTTTT.

The genes are TRBV5-1 and TRBJ2-4; no clear D. V was pared by 0 bases and J by 0 bases, with 13 bases between. This CDR3 contains 17 residues. From germline, CDR1 is SGHRS and CDR2 YFSETQ. The CDR3 nucleotides are TGCGCCAGCAGCTTGGACACCAATCCACTAGCCAAAAACATTCAGTACTTC. Translation gives CASSLDTNPLAKNIQYF.

This clone turned up a few times. CDR3 protein: CASSWAGLADTQYF. In DNA form, the CDR3 reads TGTGCCAGCTCGTGGGCAGGGCTGGCAGATACGCAGTATTTT. This sequence joins TRBV6-5 and TRBJ2-3; weak D call: TRBD1 (5 bases). This CDR3 region has 14 residues. Trimming took off 8 bases at V and 4 bases at J, with 16 bases between the two ends. Per germline, CDR1 MNHEY and CDR2 SVGAGI.

Written as DNA, the CDR3 is TGCAGCGTTTCTCACAGGGGCACAGATACGCAGTATTTT. Protein sequence: CSVSHRGTDTQYF. This chain joins TRBV29-1 and TRBJ2-3, with D perhaps TRBD1 (6 bases). Germline V gene data show CDR1 as SQVTM and CDR2 as ANQGSEA. This CDR3 region has 13 residues. Trimming took 5 bases from V and 1 from J, leaving 10 bases between them.

This clone was counted a few times. The chain recombines TRBV11-2 with TRBJ2-1, with D unclear. CDR1 and CDR2 (germline): SGHAT, FQNNGV. The CDR3 spans 17 residues. V lost 4 bases, J lost 5 bases, and 21 bases lay in between. CDR3 amino acids: CASSSHLRDTLNNEQFF. Here the CDR3 DNA reads TGTGCCAGCAGCTCCCACCTTAGGGATACGCTAAACAATGAGCAGTTCTTC. Full variable domain (missing parts from reference TRBV11-2 and TRBJ2-1): EAGVAQSPRYKIIEKRQSVAFWCNPISGHATLYWYQQILGQGPKLLIQFQNNGVVDDSQLPKDRFSAERLKGVDSTLKIQPAKLEDSAVYLCASSSHLRDTLNNEQFFGPGTRLTVL.

This clone was seen only once. The chain carries TRBV7-9 and TRBJ2-7; 7 bases agree with TRBD2. The CDR3 length is 19 residues. The V gene's germline CDR1 is SEHNR and CDR2 FQNEAQ (reference sequence). The V gene end was trimmed by 5 bases and the J gene end by 0 bases; junction bases not matched to a gene: 19. This chain's CDR3 is CASSPTPRGWGSDSYEQYF. In nucleotides, the CDR3 is TGTGCCAGCAGCCCAACCCCGCGGGGGTGGGGTTCAGACTCCTACGAGCAGTACTTC.

V and J are TRBV5-1 and TRBJ1-2; 9 bases fit TRBD1. Trimming at V came to 4 bases and at J to 7 bases, leaving 8 bases not matched to a gene. Per germline, CDR1 SGHRS and CDR2 YFSETQ. There are 14 residues in the CDR3. This CDR3 reads CASSPRQGEVGYTF. In nucleotides, the CDR3 is TGCGCCAGCAGCCCGCGACAGGGGGAAGTTGGCTACACCTTC.

CDR3 in amino acids: CASSRTLAGGVGNEQFF. The CDR3 DNA follows: TGCGCCAGCAGCCGGACTCTAGCGGGAGGAGTCGGAAATGAGCAGTTCTTC. This chain links TRBV4-3 with TRBJ2-1, with TRBD2 matching 11 bases. Germline CDR1 is LGHNA and CDR2 is YSLEER. This CDR3 comprises 17 residues. V lost 4 bases to trimming and J lost 7 bases; unmatched junction nucleotides: 12.